The rows below give T cell receptor beta chains drawn from one sample of a study of beta chain features in type 1 diabetes. Sequenced by immunoSEQ multiplex PCR; TCRdb stores in-frame clones only, minus some. The table shows 430,000 or so clones, with roughly 11% occurring only once. The specimen sequenced was naive CD4+ T cells from blood. The receptors were sampled from a young woman in good health. Both conserved end residues are part of each CDR3. Size is stated for part of the rows, as once, few or many counts, or as a class when the clone is expanded.

v_gene: TRBV7-2; abundance: NA; CDR3aa: CASSTRRYGRPGANVLTF
v_gene: TRBV5-1; abundance: few; CDR3aa: CASSLVPTGQNSPLHF
v_gene: TRBV29-1; abundance: few; CDR3aa: CSVTSGTDTQYF
v_gene: TRBV4-1; abundance: NA; CDR3aa: CASSQAFPSGDNSYNEQFF
v_gene: TRBV9; abundance: NA; CDR3aa: CASSAGLAGEQYF
v_gene: TRBV5-6; abundance: NA; CDR3aa: CASSLRGPDTQYF
v_gene: TRBV5-1; abundance: few; CDR3aa: CASNRGEVGEETQYF
v_gene: TRBV7-9; abundance: few; CDR3aa: CASSLLQGSTDTQYF
v_gene: TRBV15; abundance: few; CDR3aa: CATSKTATNEKLFF
v_gene: TRBV28; abundance: NA; CDR3aa: CASSPFRFRRNNEQFF
v_gene: TRBV7-2; abundance: NA; CDR3aa: CASSYRDGNQPQHF
v_gene: TRBV28; abundance: few; CDR3aa: CASSLSQGWETQYF
v_gene: TRBV6-5; abundance: few; CDR3aa: CASDRGAVSDTQYF
v_gene: TRBV7-9; abundance: few; CDR3aa: CASNLDRRNTEAFF
v_gene: TRBV10-2; abundance: NA; CDR3aa: CASSPPDSNRGNTIYF
v_gene: TRBV29-1; abundance: NA; CDR3aa: CSASQEYNEQFF
v_gene: TRBV19; abundance: NA; CDR3aa: CASSMGISETQYF
v_gene: TRBV14; abundance: few; CDR3aa: CASSQAGARAYGYTF
v_gene: TRBV9; abundance: NA; CDR3aa: CASSAFTGTSPREQFF
v_gene: TRBV5-4; abundance: few; CDR3aa: CASTASGRRYNEQFF
v_gene: TRBV30; abundance: few; CDR3aa: CAWRAGTGFSGANVLTF
v_gene: TRBV7-2; abundance: few; CDR3aa: CASSRGGANQDTQYF
v_gene: TRBV6-1; abundance: NA; CDR3aa: CASSSRDRGQPQHF
v_gene: TRBV7-9; abundance: NA; CDR3aa: CASSPRTLSSYNEQFF
v_gene: TRBV6-5; abundance: NA; CDR3aa: CASSPPRLRNEQFF
v_gene: TRBV5-1; abundance: few; CDR3aa: CASSLGQTNTEAFF
v_gene: TRBV14; abundance: few; CDR3aa: CASSQLPMRRNEQFF
v_gene: TRBV29-1; abundance: few; CDR3aa: CSVKDTEETQYF
v_gene: TRBV14; abundance: NA; CDR3aa: CASSQGGEAFF
v_gene: TRBV30; abundance: few; CDR3aa: CAWATTRGDTQYF
v_gene: TRBV19; abundance: NA; CDR3aa: CASSINNPAEAFF
v_gene: TRBV7-2; abundance: NA; CDR3aa: CASSFGGGGYNEQFF
v_gene: TRBV29-1; abundance: few; CDR3aa: CSVDSLFYGYTF
v_gene: TRBV9; abundance: few; CDR3aa: CASRRDSGWSEQFF
v_gene: TRBV19; abundance: NA; CDR3aa: CASSIVPSYGHNEQFF
v_gene: TRBV11-2; abundance: few; CDR3aa: CASSLGRGGEQFF
v_gene: TRBV5-1; abundance: few; CDR3aa: CASSLVRQADTQYF
v_gene: TRBV27; abundance: NA; CDR3aa: CASSFLQGGLYEQYF
v_gene: TRBV7-2; abundance: few; CDR3aa: CASSPARLETQYF
v_gene: TRBV9; abundance: NA; CDR3aa: CASSEERVGLYNEQFF
v_gene: TRBV30; abundance: NA; CDR3aa: CAWSVLRTPGPYEQYF
v_gene: TRBV7-6; abundance: few; CDR3aa: CASSPQGLSEKLFF